This T cell receptor beta chain was captured in a study of blood T cell repertoires in COVID-19. The overall study: Sites in the United States, Italy and Spain provided acute and convalescent COVID-19 samples. Sample material is recorded as cDNA or gDNA derived from T cells, B-cell-depleted T cells, or PBMCs.

Original processing notes: The assay estimated nucleated cells by amplifying reference gene primers. Sequencing used immunoSEQ multiplex PCR; TCRdb keeps in-frame clones, though not all of them. That table furnishes V, J and clone size, whereas the DNA furnished D and trimming. In the table there are about 74,000 clones, approximately 80% of which are singletons. The CDR3 has 12 amino acids. CDR1 MDHEN and CDR2 SYDVKM come from the germline V gene. The V and J ends lost 7 bases and 4 bases, in that order; junction bases with no gene match: 4. This TCR came from a man older than 75 with acute or convalescent COVID-19. The rearrangement uses TRBV28 and TRBJ2-7; 7 bases fit TRBD1. Sequencing was done on a sample of peripheral blood. The CDR3 spells CASTGTEYEQYF. For the CDR3, the DNA is TGTGCCAGCACCGGGACAGAGTACGAGCAGTACTTC.